This T cell receptor (beta chain) originates from a study of cytomegalovirus exposure and HLA in healthy donors. Study-level findings and limits: The study recorded 164 TCR beta chains that were cytomegalovirus-associated. TCR sequences were mostly rare, though some public TCRs occurred in many donors. A few chains tied to CMV proved CMV antigen-specific in vitro. Per published reports, the classifier diagnosed cytomegalovirus status with high specificity and sensitivity.

This CDR3 comprises 15 residues. Trimming pared 6 bases from V and 2 bases from J, leaving 14 bases between. Germline lookup yields CDR1 SGHRS and CDR2 YFSETQ. Comment on this clone: Its antigen is unidentified.

The method was immunoSEQ multiplex PCR; TCRdb's version includes in-frame clones alone and lacks a portion of them. The table records approximately 270,000 clones, 65% to 90% of them present only once. The TCR was taken from a woman under 30 in good health and CMV-seronegative. Sequencing was performed on PBMCs. The rearrangement links TRBV5-1 to TRBJ2-2; D possibly corresponds to TRBD1 (5 bases). CDR3 amino acids: CASNKARDNTGELFF. The CDR3, as DNA: TGCGCCAGCAATAAGGCCAGGGATAACACCGGGGAGCTGTTTTTT.